This TCR beta chain was captured by sequencing in a study of blood T cell repertoires in COVID-19. Looking at the study overall: Samples taken during acute and convalescent COVID-19 were collected in the United States, Italy and Spain.

V was trimmed by 1 base and J by 1 base, leaving 4 bases between them. The CDR3 spans 13 residues. CDR1 and CDR2 from the germline V gene are MNHNS and SASEGT. This clone was counted only a few times. Here immunoSEQ multiplex PCR was the method, and the copy in TCRdb shows in-frame clones only, minus some. The sample has under 150,000 clones, about 80% seen once. This chain uses TRBV6-1 with TRBJ1-1; D not resolved. The sequence was obtained from a human donor in a cohort sampled during active COVID-19. Sequences were obtained from peripheral blood. The CDR3, as DNA: TGTGCCAGCAGTGAAGGACAGAACACTGAAGCTTTCTTT. Protein product: CASSEGQNTEAFF.